These 23 T cell receptor beta chains originate from one sample sequenced in a study of cytomegalovirus exposure and HLA in healthy donors. 13 Jbeta primers and 60 Vbeta primers were used for the PCR. Profiled with immunoSEQ multiplex PCR; TCRdb holds only in-frame clones, not every one. The profile shows 100,000 or so clones, approximately 72% of them singletons. Sequencing was done on a sample of PBMCs. The receptor set was obtained from a male donor in good health and CMV-seropositive.

The rearrangement links TRBV19 to TRBJ1-5; no reliable D call. Trimming stripped 8 bases from V and 5 bases from J, with 16 bases between. The germline gives CDR1 LNHDA, CDR2 SQIVND (reference sequence). The CDR3 length is 14 residues. The CDR3 DNA sequence: TGTGCCAGTGTAGGAGGGCCCACCGATCAGCCCCAGCATTTT. Amino acids: CASVGGPTDQPQHF.

J is TRBJ2-7 and V is TRBV11-3; D may be TRBD1 (6 bases). CDR3 length: 15 residues. Germline V lookup: CDR1 SGHNT, CDR2 YENEEA. V lost 4 bases and J lost 3, with 16 bases in between. CDR3 residues: CASSSPGVLLYEQYF. As DNA, the CDR3 is TGTGCCAGCAGCTCCCCAGGGGTTCTGCTCTACGAGCAGTACTTC.

The chain carries TRBV29-1 and TRBJ2-7, with 11 bases identical to TRBD1. Germline CDR1 and CDR2: SQVTM and ANQGSEA. J lost 5 bases, V lost 2 bases, and 5 bases had no gene match. This CDR3 contains 14 residues. The CDR3 loop reads CSVERGQGGDEQYF. CDR3 DNA sequence: TGCAGCGTTGAACGGGGACAGGGGGGAGACGAGCAGTACTTC.

This clone was picked up a small number of times. This chain connects TRBV28 to TRBJ1-1; unclear D gene. The CDR3 loop spans 15 amino acids. CDR1 MDHEN and CDR2 SYDVKM come from the germline V gene. V was pared by 7 bases and J by 1 base, with 16 bases between. The CDR3 sequence is CASTSLAVPNTEAFF. In nucleotides, the CDR3 is TGTGCCAGCACCTCCTTGGCGGTTCCGAACACTGAAGCTTTCTTT.

This clone has just a few counts. The chain combines TRBV6-4 with TRBJ2-3, with 10 bases matching TRBD2. The CDR3 runs 15 residues. Germline loops: CDR1 MRHNA, CDR2 SNTAGT. V lost 3 bases to trimming and J lost 2 bases; unmatched junction nucleotides: 2. CDR3 in amino acids: CASSESGGATDTQYF. CDR3 nucleotides: TGTGCCAGCAGTGAAAGCGGGGGGGCCACAGATACGCAGTATTTT.

The rearrangement joins TRBV13 to TRBJ2-7, with TRBD1 matching 7 bases. Germline CDR1 reads PRHDT; CDR2 reads FYEKMQ (reference sequence). This CDR3 contains 14 residues. Trimming took 8 bases from V and 0 from J; bases not matched to a gene: 7. CDR3 DNA sequence: TGTGCCAGCTCCACCAGGGACAGCTCCTACGAGCAGTACTTC. Translation gives CASSTRDSSYEQYF. Looking up the rest from reference TRBV13 and TRBJ2-7 gives the full variable domain: AAGVIQSPRHLIKEKRETATLKCYPIPRHDTVYWYQQGPGQDPQFLISFYEKMQSDKGSIPDRFSAQQFSDYHSELNMSSLELGDSALYFCASSTRDSSYEQYFGPGTRLTVT.

This chain uses TRBV29-1 with TRBJ1-2, with D maybe TRBD1 (6 bases). The CDR3 contains 12 residues. Deletions cut 5 bases from V and 4 bases from J, with 11 bases between. Germline V gene data show CDR1 as SQVTM and CDR2 as ANQGSEA. In DNA, the CDR3 is TGCAGCGTTATAGGACAGCTCTATGGCTACACCTTC. This gives the protein CSVIGQLYGYTF.

V and J are TRBV29-1 and TRBJ2-1, with 9 bases lining up with TRBD1. This CDR3 is built from 12 residues. Trimming cost V 7 bases and J 8 bases; bases outside gene matches: 6. Germline V gene sequence: CDR1 SQVTM, CDR2 ANQGSEA. In DNA form, the CDR3 reads TGCAGCGGGGGGACAGGGCCGTATGAGCAGTTCTTC. Translating gives CSGGTGPYEQFF.

The chain has TRBV7-2 and TRBJ2-3; 9 bases agree with TRBD2. V was clipped by 1 base and J by 1 base; unmatched bases: 6. Germline V gene sequence: CDR1 SGHTA, CDR2 FQGNSA. The CDR3 has 17 amino acids. In DNA, the CDR3 is TGTGCCAGCAGCTTAGGTGCGGGGGGGGATGGCACAGATACGCAGTATTTT. This encodes CASSLGAGGDGTDTQYF.

The chain couples TRBV10-3 to TRBJ2-7, with 7 bases identical to TRBD2. Germline assignment: CDR1 ENHRY and CDR2 SYGVKD. The CDR3 is 14 amino acids. V was clipped by 2 bases and J by 2 bases; unmatched bases: 3. The CDR3 is CAISEGRGAYEQYF. CDR3 bases: TGTGCCATCAGTGAGGGTCGGGGGGCCTACGAGCAGTACTTC.

J is TRBJ2-3 and V is TRBV11-3; TRBD2 agrees at 11 bases. The ends lost 5 bases at V and 6 bases at J; junction bases unmatched: 13. The germline gives CDR1 SGHNT, CDR2 YENEEA. This CDR3 is 17 amino acids long. The DNA of the CDR3 is TGTGCCAGCAGCATCCCACTGACTAGCGGGGAGAGGGATACGCAGTATTTT. Its translation is CASSIPLTSGERDTQYF.

The rearrangement links TRBV2 to TRBJ1-1, with 8 positions matching TRBD1. J was trimmed by 4 bases and V by 8 bases; bases with no gene match: 6. CDR1 is SNHLY and CDR2 is FYNNEI in the germline V gene. The CDR3 is 13 amino acids. The CDR3 region is CASRGDRGTEAFF. The CDR3 bases are TGTGCCAGCCGAGGCGACAGGGGCACTGAAGCTTTCTTT.

This rearrangement joins TRBV6-1 to TRBJ1-2; maybe TRBD1 (6 bases). The V and J ends lost 3 bases and 4 bases respectively, with 12 bases between them. The germline V gene encodes CDR1 MNHNS and CDR2 SASEGT. The CDR3 totals 14 residues. The CDR3 coding sequence is TGTGCCAGCAGTGAGATACAGGGTTTCTATGGCTACACCTTC. Its protein product is CASSEIQGFYGYTF.

This clone was recorded many times. This chain links TRBV6-6 with TRBJ1-1; a weak D match, TRBD1 (6 bases). Trimming cost V 7 bases and J 8 bases, with 17 bases left between them. The CDR3 is made up of 13 amino acids. From germline, CDR1 is MNHNY and CDR2 SVGAGI (reference sequence). CDR3 protein: CASTDLGRGEAFF. The CDR3 nucleotides are TGTGCCAGCACTGACCTGGGAAGGGGGGAAGCTTTCTTT.

The chain joins TRBV5-4 to TRBJ2-7, with 7 bases that match TRBD1. Germline lookup yields CDR1 SGHNT and CDR2 YYREEE (reference sequence). J gave up 1 base and V 5 bases, and 6 bases lay outside the gene matches. The CDR3 sequence is 14 residues long. CDR3 DNA: TGTGCCAGCAGTAGATTGGGACAGTCCTACGAGCAGTACTTC. Translation gives CASSRLGQSYEQYF.

This clone was seen once. This chain connects TRBV2 to TRBJ1-2; 7 bases agree with TRBD1. The CDR3 loop spans 16 amino acids. From germline, CDR1 is SNHLY and CDR2 FYNNEI. Unmatched junction bases numbered 12, after V lost 6 bases and J lost 2 bases. The CDR3 reads CASSPTGNGQNYGYTF. The CDR3 bases are TGTGCCAGCAGCCCGACAGGGAATGGGCAGAACTATGGCTACACCTTC.

The V call is TRBV13, the J call TRBJ2-7; 12 nucleotides match TRBD1. Germline CDR1 PRHDT, CDR2 FYEKMQ (reference sequence). This CDR3 has 16 residues. Germline trimming cut 1 base from V and 5 bases from J; bases unmatched to any gene: 6. CDR3 in amino acids: CASSLVGTGGVNEQYF. CDR3 DNA: TGTGCCAGCAGCTTAGTTGGGACAGGGGGCGTCAACGAGCAGTACTTC. The entire variable domain, with the rest obtained from reference TRBV13 and TRBJ2-7, is as follows: AAGVIQSPRHLIKEKRETATLKCYPIPRHDTVYWYQQGPGQDPQFLISFYEKMQSDKGSIPDRFSAQQFSDYHSELNMSSLELGDSALYFCASSLVGTGGVNEQYFGPGTRLTVT.

In DNA form, the CDR3 reads TGTGCCAGCGCCGGGACAGGGTTACACGAGCAGTACTTC. Protein: CASAGTGLHEQYF. The chain is built from TRBV27 and TRBJ2-7; the match to TRBD1 covers 9 bases. V was clipped by 8 bases and J by 5 bases; unmatched bases: 7. The CDR3 covers 13 residues. Germline values: CDR1 MNHEY, CDR2 SMNVEV (reference sequence).

This clone was counted between two and nine times. The chain joins TRBV4-2 to TRBJ2-7, with D maybe TRBD1 (6 bases). The germline V gene encodes CDR1 LGHNA and CDR2 YNFKEQ. V gave up 0 bases and J gave up 5 bases, with 17 bases separating them. The CDR3 sequence is 16 residues long. The CDR3 DNA sequence: TGTGCCAGCAGCCAAGATCCTAGGGGGTCTCTCAACGAGCAGTACTTC. Its protein product is CASSQDPRGSLNEQYF.

The rearrangement links TRBV5-6 to TRBJ1-5, with TRBD1 matching 8 bases. The V and J ends lost 2 bases and 2 bases, in that order; junction bases with no gene match: 3. Germline V CDR1 and CDR2: SGHDT, YYEEEE. This CDR3 is built from 15 residues. The CDR3 loop is CASSLSGGGNQPQHF. CDR3 in DNA: TGTGCCAGCAGCTTATCAGGGGGCGGCAATCAGCCCCAGCATTTT.

This rearrangement joins TRBV9 to TRBJ2-7, with D maybe TRBD2 (5 bases). Germline V CDR1 and CDR2: SGDLS, YYNGEE. The ends were cut back, 5 bases at V and 3 bases at J, with 12 bases in the middle. The CDR3 spans 13 residues. The CDR3: CASSRTGNYEQYF. CDR3 DNA: TGTGCCAGCAGTAGGACGGGGAACTACGAGCAGTACTTC.

The rearrangement joins TRBV7-9 to TRBJ2-2; D gene ambiguous. CDR1 is SEHNR and CDR2 is FQNEAQ in the germline V gene (reference sequence). The CDR3 consists of 16 residues. The V end was cut by 6 bases, the J end by 3 bases, with 17 bases between. The CDR3 here is CASRARGLSDTGELFF. CDR3 coding DNA: TGTGCCAGCAGGGCCAGAGGTCTGAGTGACACCGGGGAGCTGTTTTTT.

V and J are TRBV5-4 and TRBJ1-5, with D possibly TRBD1 on 6 matching bases. CDR3 length: 13 residues. Germline lookup yields CDR1 SGHNT and CDR2 YYREEE (reference sequence). Trimming stripped 9 bases from V and 6 bases from J, with 16 bases between. In nucleotides, the CDR3 is TGTGCCACTGGAGGGGGGGCGGGTCAGCCCCAGCATTTT. It is translated as CATGGGAGQPQHF.